Listed below are T cell receptor beta chains from one sample, sequenced in a study of CD8 T cells in Susac syndrome. Via MiXCR, TCRdb re-called the immunoSEQ multiplex PCR reads, giving one row per CDR3 protein. This sample yields roughly 120,000 distinct CDR3 sequences, of which 85% to 95% are seen a single time; 0.095% to 0.1% belongs to the top ten. Sequenced: CD4+ T cells from PBMCs. The receptors originated from a human donor in good health. CDR3s include the opening cysteine and the closing phenylalanine or tryptophan. Each record gives: clone size, D gene, J gene, V gene, CDR3 DNA, CDR3 protein. The D gene is left open where the match is weak. Clone size is given for some rows only: seen once, a few or many times, or a class if the clone is expanded.

>.|TRBD2|TRBJ2-2|TRBV7-3
TGTGCCAGCAGCCCCGCCCTACTAGCGGGACATACCGGGGAGCTGTTTTTT
CASSPALLAGHTGELFF
>.|.|TRBJ2-2|TRBV4-1
TGCGCCAGCAGCCAAGAGGACGTCAGGACGGTTGCCGGGGAGCTGTTTTTT
CASSQEDVRTVAGELFF
>.|.|TRBJ2-1|TRBV9
TGTGCCAGCAGCCCGATAGGGAGCGTTGGCTCCTACAATGAGCAGTTCTTC
CASSPIGSVGSYNEQFF
>.|TRBD2|TRBJ2-7|TRBV20-1
TGCAGTGTCCCAAGACTAGCGGGAGAGAACGAGCAGTACTTC
CSVPRLAGENEQYF
>.|TRBD2|TRBJ2-5|TRBV3-1
TGTGCCAGCAGCCACCACGGGACTAGCGGATCCAGGAAGGACTTC
CASSHHGTSGSRKDF
>.|.|TRBJ2-5|TRBV7-8
TGTGCCAGCGAGGCTAACCTTGGAGAGGGGGGGACCCAGTACTTC
CASEANLGEGGTQYF
>once|TRBD1|TRBJ2-2|TRBV7-3
TGTGCCAGCAGCTATTTCAGGGGGAAGAACACCGGGGAGCTGTTTTTT
CASSYFRGKNTGELFF
>.|.|TRBJ1-1|TRBV4-3
TGCGCCAGCAGCCAAGAGGGGGGGGACCGAGAAGCTTTCTTT
CASSQEGGDREAFF
>.|TRBD1|TRBJ2-7|TRBV7-2
TGTGCCAGCAGCGTCTGGGACAGACCCTACGAGCAGTACTTC
CASSVWDRPYEQYF
>once|TRBD1|TRBJ2-5|TRBV20-1
TGCAGTGCTCGGACAGGAGTACAAGAGACCCAGTACTTC
CSARTGVQETQYF
>.|.|TRBJ2-5|TRBV7-2
TGTGCCAGCAGCGTAACTCAAGAGACCCAGTACTTC
CASSVTQETQYF
>.|.|TRBJ2-1|TRBV29-1
TGCAGCGGCACACCCATCAGGGGAGGGGAGCAGTTCTTC
CSGTPIRGGEQFF